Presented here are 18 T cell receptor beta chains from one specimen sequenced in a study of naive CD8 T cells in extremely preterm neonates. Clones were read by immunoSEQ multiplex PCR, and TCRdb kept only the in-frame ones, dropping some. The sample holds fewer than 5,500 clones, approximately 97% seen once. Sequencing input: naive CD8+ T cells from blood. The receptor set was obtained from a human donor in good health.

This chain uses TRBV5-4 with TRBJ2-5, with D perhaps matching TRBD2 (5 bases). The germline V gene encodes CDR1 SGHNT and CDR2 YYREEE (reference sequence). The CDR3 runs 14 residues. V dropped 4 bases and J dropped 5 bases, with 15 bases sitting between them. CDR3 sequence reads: CASSPRENDETQYF. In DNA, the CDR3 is TGTGCCAGCAGCCCCCGGGAAAACGACGAGACCCAGTACTTC.

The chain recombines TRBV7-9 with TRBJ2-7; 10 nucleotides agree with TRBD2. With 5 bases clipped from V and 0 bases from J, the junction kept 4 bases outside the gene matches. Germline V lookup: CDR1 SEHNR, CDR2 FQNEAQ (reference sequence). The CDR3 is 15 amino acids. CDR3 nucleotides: TGTGCCAGCAGCGGCCTAGCGGGGGACTCCTACGAGCAGTACTTC. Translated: CASSGLAGDSYEQYF.

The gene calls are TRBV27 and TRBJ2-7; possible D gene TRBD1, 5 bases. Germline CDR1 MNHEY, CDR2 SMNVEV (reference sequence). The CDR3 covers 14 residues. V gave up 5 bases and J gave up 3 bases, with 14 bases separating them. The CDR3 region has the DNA TGTGCCAGCAGTCCCGATAGGGGTCACTACGAGCAGTACTTC. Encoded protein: CASSPDRGHYEQYF.

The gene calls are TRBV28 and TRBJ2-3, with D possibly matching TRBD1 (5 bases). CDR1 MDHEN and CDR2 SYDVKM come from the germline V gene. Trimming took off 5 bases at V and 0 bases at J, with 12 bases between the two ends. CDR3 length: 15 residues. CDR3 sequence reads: CASSPRTTSTDTQYF. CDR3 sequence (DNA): TGTGCCAGCAGTCCCAGGACAACTAGCACAGATACGCAGTATTTT.

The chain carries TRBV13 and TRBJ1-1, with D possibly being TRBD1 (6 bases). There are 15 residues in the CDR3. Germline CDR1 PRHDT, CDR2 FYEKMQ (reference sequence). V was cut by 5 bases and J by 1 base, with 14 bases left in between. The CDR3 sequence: CASSTMRGSNTEAFF. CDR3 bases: TGTGCCAGCAGCACTATGAGGGGGTCGAACACTGAAGCTTTCTTT.

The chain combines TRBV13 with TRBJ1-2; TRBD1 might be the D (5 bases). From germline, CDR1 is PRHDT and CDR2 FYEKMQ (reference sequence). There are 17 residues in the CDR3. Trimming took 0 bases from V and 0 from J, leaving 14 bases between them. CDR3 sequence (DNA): TGTGCCAGCAGCTTAGGGGCCAGGGCTCTAACTAACTATGGCTACACCTTC. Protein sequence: CASSLGARALTNYGYTF.

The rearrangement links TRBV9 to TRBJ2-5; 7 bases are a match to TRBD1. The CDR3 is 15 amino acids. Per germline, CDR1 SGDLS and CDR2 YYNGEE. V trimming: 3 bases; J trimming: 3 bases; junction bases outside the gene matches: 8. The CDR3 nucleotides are TGTGCCAGCAGCGCCTCCGGGACAGAAAAAGAGACCCAGTACTTC. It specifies CASSASGTEKETQYF.

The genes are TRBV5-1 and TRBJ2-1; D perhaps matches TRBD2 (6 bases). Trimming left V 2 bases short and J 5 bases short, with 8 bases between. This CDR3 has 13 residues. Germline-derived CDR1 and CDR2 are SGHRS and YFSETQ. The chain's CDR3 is CASSFRGNNEQFF. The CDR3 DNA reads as TGCGCCAGCAGCTTCCGGGGGAACAATGAGCAGTTCTTC.

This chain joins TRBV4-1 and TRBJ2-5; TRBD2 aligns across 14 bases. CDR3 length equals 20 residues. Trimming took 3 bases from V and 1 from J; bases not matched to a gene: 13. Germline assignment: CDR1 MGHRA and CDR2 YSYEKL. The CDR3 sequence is CASSHYIRLAGGPAQETQYF. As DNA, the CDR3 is TGCGCCAGCAGCCATTATATCAGACTAGCGGGGGGGCCGGCCCAAGAGACCCAGTACTTC.

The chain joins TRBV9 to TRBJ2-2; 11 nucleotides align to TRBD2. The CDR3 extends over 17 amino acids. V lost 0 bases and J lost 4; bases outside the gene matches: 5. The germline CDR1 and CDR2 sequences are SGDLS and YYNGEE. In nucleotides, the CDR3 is TGTGCCAGCAGCGTAGTTCCTAGCGGGGGGATCACCGGGGAGCTGTTTTTT. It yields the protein CASSVVPSGGITGELFF.

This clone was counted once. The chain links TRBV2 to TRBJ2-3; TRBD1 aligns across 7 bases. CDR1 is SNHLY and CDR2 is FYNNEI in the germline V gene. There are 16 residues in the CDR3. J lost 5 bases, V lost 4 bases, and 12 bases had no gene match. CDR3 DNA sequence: TGTGCCAGCAGTGGTACAGGGGCCCCCTCACGAGATACGCAGTATTTT. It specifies CASSGTGAPSRDTQYF.

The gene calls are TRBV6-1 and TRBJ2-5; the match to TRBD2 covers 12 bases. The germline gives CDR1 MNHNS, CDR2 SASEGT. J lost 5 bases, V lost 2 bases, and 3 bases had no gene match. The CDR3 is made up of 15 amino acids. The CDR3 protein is CASSERTSGVETQYF. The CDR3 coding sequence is TGTGCCAGCAGTGAACGGACTAGCGGGGTGGAGACCCAGTACTTC.

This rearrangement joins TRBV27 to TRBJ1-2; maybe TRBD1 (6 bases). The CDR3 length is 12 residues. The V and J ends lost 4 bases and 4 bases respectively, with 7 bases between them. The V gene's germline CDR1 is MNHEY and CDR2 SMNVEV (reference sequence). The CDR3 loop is CASSSTGYGYTF. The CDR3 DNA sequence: TGTGCCAGCAGTTCGACAGGCTATGGCTACACCTTC.

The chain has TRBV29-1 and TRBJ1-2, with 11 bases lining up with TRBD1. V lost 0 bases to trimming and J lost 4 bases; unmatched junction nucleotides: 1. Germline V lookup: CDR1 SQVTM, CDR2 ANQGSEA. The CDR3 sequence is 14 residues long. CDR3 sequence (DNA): TGCAGCGTTGAAGAGGGGACAGGGGGCTATGGCTACACCTTC. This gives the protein CSVEEGTGGYGYTF.

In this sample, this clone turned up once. The chain's CDR3 is CAISVGDSNSPLHF. CDR3 in DNA: TGTGCCATCAGTGTAGGGGATAGTAATTCACCCCTCCACTTT. The chain is built from TRBV10-3 and TRBJ1-6; D perhaps matches TRBD1 (5 bases). Germline V gene data show CDR1 as ENHRY and CDR2 as SYGVKD. The length of the CDR3 is 14 residues. The V end was cut by 4 bases, the J end by 6 bases, with 10 bases between.

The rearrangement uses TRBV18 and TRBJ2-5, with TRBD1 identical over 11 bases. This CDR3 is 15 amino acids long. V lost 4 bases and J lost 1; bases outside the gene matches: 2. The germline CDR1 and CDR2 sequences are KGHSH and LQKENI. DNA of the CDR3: TGTGCCAGCTCACAGGACAGGGGGCCCCAAGAGACCCAGTACTTC. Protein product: CASSQDRGPQETQYF.

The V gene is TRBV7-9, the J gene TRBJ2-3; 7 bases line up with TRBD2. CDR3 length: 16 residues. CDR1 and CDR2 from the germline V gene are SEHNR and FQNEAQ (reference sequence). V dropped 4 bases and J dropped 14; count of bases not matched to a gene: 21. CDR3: CASSSPGGAGEAQRYF. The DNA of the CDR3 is TGTGCCAGCAGCTCTCCAGGTGGGGCGGGGGAGGCCCAAAGGTATTTT.

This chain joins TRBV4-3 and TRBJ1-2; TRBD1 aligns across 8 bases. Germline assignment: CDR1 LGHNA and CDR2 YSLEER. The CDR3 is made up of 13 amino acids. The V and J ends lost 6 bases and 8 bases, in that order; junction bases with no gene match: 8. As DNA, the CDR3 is TGCGCCAGCAGTCAGGGGGCTGGACGGGGCTACACCTTC. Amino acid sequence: CASSQGAGRGYTF.